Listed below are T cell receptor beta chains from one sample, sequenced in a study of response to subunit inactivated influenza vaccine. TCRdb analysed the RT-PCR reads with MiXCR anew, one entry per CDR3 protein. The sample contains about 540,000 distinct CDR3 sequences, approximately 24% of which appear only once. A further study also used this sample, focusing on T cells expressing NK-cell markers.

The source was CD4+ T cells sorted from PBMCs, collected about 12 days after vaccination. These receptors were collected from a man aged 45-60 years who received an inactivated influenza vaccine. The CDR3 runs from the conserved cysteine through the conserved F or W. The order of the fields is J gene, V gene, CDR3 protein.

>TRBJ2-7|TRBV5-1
CASSLYEGAYEQYF
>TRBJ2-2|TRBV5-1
CASSFLAGGNTGELFF
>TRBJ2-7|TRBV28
CASSPGSVSGYEQYF
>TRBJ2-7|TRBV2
CASSAGTREQYF
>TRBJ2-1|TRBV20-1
CSVGLAGAPAKFF
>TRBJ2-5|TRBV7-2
CASSRTSGGETQYF
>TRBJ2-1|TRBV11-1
CASGLVSTGDHEQFF
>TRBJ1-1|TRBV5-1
CASSVRQGMNTEAFF
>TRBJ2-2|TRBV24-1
CATSDKAFFPGELFF
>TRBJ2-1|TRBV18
CASSPVALQGNEQFF
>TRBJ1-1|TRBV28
CASSPYRGGGPEAFF
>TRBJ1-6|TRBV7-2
CASSLVRSYNSPLHF
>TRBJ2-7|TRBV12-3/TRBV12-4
CASSHDRGRNYEQYF
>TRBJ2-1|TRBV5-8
CASSLLFGRGVVNEQFF
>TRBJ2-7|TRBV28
CASSSLEYEQYF
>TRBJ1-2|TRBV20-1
CSATREGYGYTF
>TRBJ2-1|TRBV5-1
CASSPAPRGYNEQFF
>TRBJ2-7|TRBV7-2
CASSLHPAETYEQYF
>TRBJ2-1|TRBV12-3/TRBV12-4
CASNIRLLAGTQGREQFF
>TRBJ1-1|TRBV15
CATSRFTEAFF
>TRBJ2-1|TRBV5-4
CASSLKNAAGADEQFF
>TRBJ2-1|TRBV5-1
CASSLGGTNNEQFF
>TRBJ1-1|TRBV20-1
CSARKGAGNTEAFF
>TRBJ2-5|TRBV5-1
CASSLGVGYSETQYF
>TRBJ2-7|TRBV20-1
CSARGTGSYEQYF
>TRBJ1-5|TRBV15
CATSRWPSGAQPQHF
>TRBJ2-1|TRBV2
CASTLSDSGAGNEQFF
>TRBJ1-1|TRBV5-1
CASSSGPENTEAFF
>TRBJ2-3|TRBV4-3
CASSQDMGASTDTQYF
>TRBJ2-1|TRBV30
CAWSPREGQFF
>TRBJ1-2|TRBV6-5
CASSYRPWDGYTF
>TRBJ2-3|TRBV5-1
CASSLGSGGRSTDTQYF
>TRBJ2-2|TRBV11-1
CASSTREFTGELFF
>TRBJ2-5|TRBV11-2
CASSSNRRGSGTQYF
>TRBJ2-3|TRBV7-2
CASSSTSGGARDTQYF
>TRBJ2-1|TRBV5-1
CASGDWRGSYNEQFF
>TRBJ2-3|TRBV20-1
CSALTTSGSTDTQYF
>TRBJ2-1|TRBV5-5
CASSSSSYNEQFF
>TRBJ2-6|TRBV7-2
CASSYGANVLTF
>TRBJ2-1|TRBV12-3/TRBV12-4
CASSTLDDEQFF
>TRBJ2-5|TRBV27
CASRPGQGPRETQYF
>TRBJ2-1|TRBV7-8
CASSLVGGQYNEQFF
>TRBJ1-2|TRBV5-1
CASRILGYGYTF
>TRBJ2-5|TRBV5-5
CASSFGYQETQYF
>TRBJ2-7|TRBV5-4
CASSLQRVGSEQYF
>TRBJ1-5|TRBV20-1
CSAKTGESNQPQHF
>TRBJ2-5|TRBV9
CASSPRAEETQYF
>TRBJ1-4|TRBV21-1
CASSGWDRGEDEKLFF
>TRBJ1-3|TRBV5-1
CASRTYSGITIYF
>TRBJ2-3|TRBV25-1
CASSGFQGNTQYF
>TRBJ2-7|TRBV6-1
CASSRLAGKLYEQYF
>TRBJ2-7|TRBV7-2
CASSLLGDGSYEQYF
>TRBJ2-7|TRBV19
CASSYPRDGAYEQYF
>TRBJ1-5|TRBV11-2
CASSPTTANQPQHF
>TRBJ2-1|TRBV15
CATSRERQAYNEQFF